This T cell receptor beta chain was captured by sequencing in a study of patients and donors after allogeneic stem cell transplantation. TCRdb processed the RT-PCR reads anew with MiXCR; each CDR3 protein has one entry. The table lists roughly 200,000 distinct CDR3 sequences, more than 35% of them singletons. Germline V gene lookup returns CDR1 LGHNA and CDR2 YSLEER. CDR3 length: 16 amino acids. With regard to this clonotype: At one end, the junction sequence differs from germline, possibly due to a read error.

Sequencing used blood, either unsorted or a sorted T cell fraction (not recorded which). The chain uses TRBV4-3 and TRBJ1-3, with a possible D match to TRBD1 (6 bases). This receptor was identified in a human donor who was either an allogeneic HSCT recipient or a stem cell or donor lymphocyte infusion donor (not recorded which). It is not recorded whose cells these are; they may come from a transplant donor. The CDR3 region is CASSQAWTVPGNTTYF. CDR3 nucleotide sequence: TGCGCCAGCAGCCAAGCTTGGACAGTGCCTGGAAACACCACATATTTT.